Following are 27 T cell receptor beta chains from one sample sequenced in a study of blood T cells in healthy people across ages. Alongside a J-beta primer mix, a sample-barcoded 5' primer served in a second PCR lasting roughly 7 to 11 cycles. Each CDR3 protein is one row after TCRdb ran MiXCR on the 5' RACE reads. Of roughly 700,000 distinct CDR3 sequences in the sample, about 30% are singletons; the top ten hold 15%. Sequenced material: blood. The receptors were sampled from a woman of 80 years or more in good health.

As to this clonotype: It may be a read error: a sequence one base away is much more abundant. The CDR3 region is CAGSVRPSSGANVLTF. The DNA for the CDR3 is TGTGCCGGCAGCGTCCGACCGAGCTCTGGGGCCAACGTCCTGACTTTC. The V gene is TRBV5-6, the J gene TRBJ2-6; D call uncertain. This CDR3 spans 16 amino acids. Germline-derived CDR1 and CDR2 are SGHDT and YYEEEE.

In its sample, this clonotype was seen many times. The V gene is TRBV4-1, the J gene TRBJ1-2; TRBD1 might be the D (6 bases). This CDR3 is 15 amino acids long. CDR1 and CDR2 from the germline V gene are MGHRA and YSYEKL. V gave up 1 base and J gave up 5 bases, with 14 bases separating them. The CDR3 nucleotides read TGCGCCAGCAGCCAAGTGTCAGGGGCGGAATATGGCTACACCTTC. This gives the protein CASSQVSGAEYGYTF.

Turning to this clonotype: This clone may be a read error of a much larger clone one base away. V gene TRBV6-2 or TRBV6-3 combines with J gene TRBJ2-1; D is possibly TRBD1 or TRBD2 (6 bases each). CDR3 length equals 15 residues. V shed 2 bases and J shed 2 bases, with 10 bases lying between them. Per the germline V gene, CDR1 is MNHEY and CDR2 is SVGEGT. The chain's CDR3 is CASSYRGLAYNEQFF. CDR3 DNA: TGTGCCAGCAGTTACCGGGGGCTCGCCTACAATGAGCAGTTCTTC.

In this sample, this clonotype turned up a few times. V usage is TRBV5-1 and J usage is TRBJ2-7; D possibly corresponds to TRBD1 (6 bases). Germline loops: CDR1 SGHRS, CDR2 YFSETQ. The germline V and J ends were trimmed by 0 bases and 10 bases, with 17 bases remaining between them. The CDR3 contains 14 residues. The CDR3 reads CASSLEVGHRIQYF. CDR3 in DNA: TGCGCCAGCAGCTTGGAAGTGGGACACCGGATCCAGTACTTC.

This clonotype was counted ten times or more. The chain has TRBV6-2 or TRBV6-3 and TRBJ2-7; TRBD1 aligns across 8 bases. The CDR3 totals 16 residues. Germline CDR1 reads MNHEY; CDR2 reads SVGEGT. V lost 6 bases, J lost 2 bases, and 12 bases stayed unmatched. CDR3: CASSWAPGQETYEQYF. CDR3 bases: TGTGCCAGCAGCTGGGCGCCGGGACAGGAGACCTACGAGCAGTACTTC.

This clonotype was detected ten times or more. The chain recombines TRBV6-5 with TRBJ2-7; TRBD1 matches at 7 bases. In germline, CDR1 is MNHEY, CDR2 SVGAGI. The CDR3 is 14 residues long. V trimming: 3 bases; J trimming: 3 bases; junction bases outside the gene matches: 5. CDR3 region: CASSYIQGNYEQYF. As DNA, the CDR3 is TGTGCCAGCAGTTATATACAGGGGAACTACGAGCAGTACTTC.

This clonotype has at least ten counts. The chain couples TRBV18 to TRBJ1-2; no definite D call. From germline, CDR1 is KGHSH and CDR2 LQKENI. V gave up 3 bases and J gave up 8 bases, with 13 bases separating them. This CDR3 comprises 13 residues. The chain's CDR3 is CASSPNPVGGYTF. The DNA for the CDR3 is TGTGCCAGCTCACCTAATCCGGTCGGGGGCTACACCTTC.

This clonotype occurred a few times. A much larger clonotype is one base distant, so this may be a read error. J is TRBJ2-7 and V is TRBV28, with D perhaps assigned TRBD1 or TRBD2 (5 bases each). Germline lookup yields CDR1 MDHEN and CDR2 SYDVKM. The CDR3 spans 14 residues. V was pared by 11 bases and J by 2 bases, with 19 bases between. The CDR3: CALGAGLRPYEQYF. In nucleotides, the CDR3 is TGTGCCCTAGGGGCCGGACTCCGCCCCTACGAGCAGTACTTC.

The chain recombines TRBV5-1 with TRBJ2-5; D unclear. The DNA end is more similar to TRBJ2-7, so the J call may be wrong. Germline CDR1 and CDR2: SGHRS and YFSETQ. The CDR3 runs 15 residues. This CDR3 is CASSSPTTASYEQYF. The CDR3 region has the DNA TGCGCCAGCAGCTCACCGACGACTGCCTCCTACGAGCAGTACTTC.

V gene TRBV13 combines with J gene TRBJ2-5, with D possibly TRBD2 on 6 matching bases. Trimming left V 1 base short and J 2 bases short, with 11 bases between. The CDR3 is made up of 15 amino acids. Germline V gene lookup returns CDR1 PRHDT and CDR2 FYEKMQ (reference sequence). The CDR3 loop reads CASSLEGLKQETQYF. The DNA for the CDR3 is TGTGCCAGCAGCTTAGAGGGACTCAAACAAGAGACCCAGTACTTC.

The rearrangement links TRBV30 to TRBJ2-7, with 7 bases matching TRBD2. Near its end, the DNA agrees better with TRBJ2-4, so the J call may be wrong. Looked up from germline, CDR1 is GTSNPN and CDR2 is SVGIG (reference sequence). CDR3 length equals 14 residues. The CDR3 loop is CAWSVRGGRNIQYF. The DNA of the CDR3 is TGTGCCTGGAGTGTTCGGGGAGGGAGGAACATTCAGTACTTC.

For this clonotype: It is likely a read error, because the conserved phenylalanine at the end of the CDR3 is missing. The chain is built from TRBV2 and TRBJ2-1; D possibly matches TRBD1 or TRBD2 (5 bases each). The germline CDR1 and CDR2 sequences are SNHLY and FYNNEI. V dropped 6 bases and J dropped 10 bases, with 19 bases sitting between them. The CDR3 runs 14 residues. The CDR3 DNA sequence: TGTGCCAGCAGGAGGGGCGCTGAGGGGCGAGAGCAGTTCGTC. Residues: CASRRGAEGREQFV.

In this sample, this clonotype turned up many times. This rearrangement joins TRBV7-9 to TRBJ1-2; unclear D gene. Between the trimmed V and J ends, which lost 6 bases and 1 base, there was a span of 18 bases. The CDR3 is made up of 16 amino acids. Germline CDR1 is SEHNR and CDR2 is FQNEAQ (reference sequence). CDR3 in amino acids: CASRKTPGSRNYGYTF. CDR3 nucleotide sequence: TGTGCCAGCAGAAAGACCCCCGGTTCTCGTAACTATGGCTACACCTTC. The whole variable domain, filled in from reference TRBV7-9 and TRBJ1-2, reads DTGVSQNPRHKITKRGQNVTFRCDPISEHNRLYWYRQTLGQGPEFLTYFQNEAQLEKSRLLSDRFSAERPKGSFSTLEIQRTEQGDSAMYLCASRKTPGSRNYGYTFGSGTRLTVV.

This clonotype was seen at least ten times. CDR3 in amino acids: CASSVTDSYEQYF. CDR3 sequence (DNA): TGTGCCAGCAGCGTAACGGACAGCTACGAGCAGTACTTC. J is TRBJ2-7 and V is TRBV9; perhaps TRBD1 as D (6 bases). The CDR3 has 13 amino acids. Trimming took 1 base from V and 3 from J, leaving 8 bases between them. Per germline, CDR1 SGDLS and CDR2 YYNGEE.

This clonotype occurred many times. V usage is TRBV5-1 and J usage is TRBJ2-6; a possible D gene is TRBD1 (5 bases). The germline V gene encodes CDR1 SGHRS and CDR2 YFSETQ. The germline V and J ends were trimmed by 2 bases and 2 bases, with 5 bases remaining between them. The CDR3 is 14 residues long. The CDR3 sequence is CASSFRAGANVLTF. DNA of the CDR3: TGCGCCAGCAGCTTCAGGGCTGGGGCCAACGTCCTGACTTTC.

The chain employs TRBV6-5 and TRBJ1-1, with D unclear. CDR1 is MNHEY, CDR2 SVGAGI, per germline. This CDR3 contains 13 residues. Trimming pared 8 bases from V and 1 base from J, leaving 11 bases between. CDR3 sequence (DNA): TGTGCCAGCTGGAGGAGTAGGAACACTGAAGCTTTCTTT. Its translation: CASWRSRNTEAFF.

This clonotype is a singleton in its sample. The rearrangement uses TRBV6-4 and TRBJ2-1, with D perhaps TRBD2 (6 bases). Germline-derived CDR1 and CDR2 are MRHNA and SNTAGT. The V end lost 3 bases, the J end lost 1 base, and 10 bases lay between the germline ends. This CDR3 has 15 residues. The CDR3 reads CASSETRGSYNEQFF. DNA of the CDR3: TGTGCCAGCAGTGAGACGCGGGGTTCCTACAATGAGCAGTTCTTC.

The rearrangement joins TRBV5-1 to TRBJ1-6; perhaps TRBD1 as D (5 bases). Germline V gives CDR1 SGHRS, CDR2 YFSETQ. Trimming shortened V by 7 bases and J by 0 bases, and 14 bases separated the two germline ends. The CDR3 runs 16 residues. The CDR3 DNA reads as TGCGCCAGCGGGCAGGGCCCGGGCTCCTATAATTCACCCCTCCACTTT. Amino acid sequence: CASGQGPGSYNSPLHF.

Many counts were recorded for this clonotype. The J gene is TRBJ2-6, the V gene TRBV27, with D uncertain. Germline V lookup: CDR1 MNHEY, CDR2 SMNVEV (reference sequence). The CDR3 runs 17 residues. Trimming shortened V by 4 bases and J by 2 bases, and 15 bases separated the two germline ends. CDR3 DNA sequence: TGTGCCAGCAGTTCGATTGCCACCGTGCCTGGGGCCAACGTCCTGACTTTC. Its protein is CASSSIATVPGANVLTF.

The genes are TRBV19 and TRBJ1-2; 7 bases are a match to TRBD1. The CDR3 is 15 residues long. The junction had 12 bases not matched to a gene; V was cut back by 7 bases and J by 4 bases. Looked up from germline, CDR1 is LNHDA and CDR2 is SQIVND (reference sequence). CDR3 sequence reads: CASTSSDRLGYGYTF. CDR3 nucleotides: TGTGCCAGTACCTCATCGGACAGGTTGGGCTATGGCTACACCTTC.

On this clonotype itself: One base away lies a much larger clone, so this may be a sequencing read error. This sequence joins TRBV6-5 and TRBJ2-7; 11 bases map to TRBD1. Germline CDR1 is MNHEY and CDR2 is SVGAGI. The CDR3 contains 16 residues. Trimming took 6 bases from V and 4 from J; bases not matched to a gene: 11. This CDR3 is CASSLMGTGGLYEQYF. The CDR3 nucleotides read TGTGCCAGCAGCCTTATGGGGACAGGGGGATTGTACGAGCAGTACTTC.

The table lists this clonotype with many counts. This sequence joins TRBV21-1 and TRBJ2-3; no DNA check was done on the table's D call, TRBD1. TRBV21-1 constitutes a pseudogene. CDR3 size: 19 residues. CDR3 coding DNA: TGTGCCAGCAGCACCCAAACCGGGACAGAACAGTCTAGCACAGATACGCAGTATTTT. Amino acid sequence: CASSTQTGTEQSSTDTQYF.

This clonotype has at least ten counts. This chain joins TRBV12-3 or TRBV12-4 and TRBJ2-3; 11 bases align to TRBD2. Germline trimming cut 7 bases from V and 5 bases from J; bases unmatched to any gene: 11. The CDR3 runs 16 residues. This chain's CDR3 is CASTPDLAGGQDTQYF. As DNA, the CDR3 is TGTGCCAGCACCCCCGACTTAGCGGGGGGGCAAGATACGCAGTATTTT.

V usage is TRBV10-2 and J usage is TRBJ2-4, with TRBD2 matching 10 bases. CDR1 is WSHSY and CDR2 is SAAADI in the germline V gene. The CDR3 is made up of 15 amino acids. V was clipped by 9 bases and J by 3 bases; unmatched bases: 8. For the CDR3, the DNA is TGCGCCAGTGCGACGGGGACTAGCGACAAAAACATTCAGTACTTC. Its protein product is CASATGTSDKNIQYF.

The sample holds many counts of this clonotype. The CDR3 region has the DNA TGTGCCAGCAGCCTGAGACGGACAGGGATCTCCTACAATGAGCAGTTCTTC. Amino acid sequence: CASSLRRTGISYNEQFF. The chain carries TRBV7-8 and TRBJ2-1, with 8 bases fitting TRBD1. This CDR3 has 17 amino acids. Germline CDR1 and CDR2: SGHVS and FQNEAQ. V gave up 5 bases and J gave up 0 bases; unmatched junction bases: 9.

This clonotype was picked up many times. The V call is TRBV5-1, the J call TRBJ2-1; 9 positions agree with TRBD2. Germline V gives CDR1 SGHRS, CDR2 YFSETQ. Germline trimming cut 4 bases from V and 6 bases from J; bases unmatched to any gene: 8. CDR3 length: 15 amino acids. The CDR3 DNA is TGCGCCAGCAGCCTCACTTCGACTAGCGGCAATGAGCAGTTCTTC. Translating gives CASSLTSTSGNEQFF.

The chain is built from TRBV30 and TRBJ1-1, with 7 nucleotides matching TRBD1. From germline, CDR1 is GTSNPN and CDR2 SVGIG (reference sequence). The CDR3 is 16 amino acids. V dropped 4 bases and J dropped 5; count of bases not matched to a gene: 16. The CDR3 sequence is CAWTPGTAQRKTEAFF. In DNA, the CDR3 is TGTGCCTGGACCCCGGGGACAGCCCAGAGGAAGACTGAAGCTTTCTTT. Looking up the rest from reference TRBV30 and TRBJ1-1 gives the full variable domain: SQTIHQWPATLVQPVGSPLSLECTVEGTSNPNLYWYRQAAGRGLQLLFYSVGIGQISSEVPQNLSASRPQDRQFILSSKKLLLSDSGFYLCAWTPGTAQRKTEAFFGQGTRLTVV.